The 27 T cell receptor beta chains in this list originate from one sample, sequenced in a study of immune cell composition in non-small cell lung cancer. Sequencing used immunoSEQ multiplex PCR; TCRdb keeps in-frame clones, though not all of them. Of about 6,700 clones in the sample, 60% to 75% were seen once. Specimen: lung tumor tissue. The receptor set was obtained from a human donor with non-small cell lung cancer.

V usage is TRBV28 and J usage is TRBJ2-4; a possible D gene is TRBD1 (5 bases). CDR1 MDHEN and CDR2 SYDVKM come from the germline V gene. The CDR3 runs 15 residues. V was trimmed by 9 bases and J by 3 bases, leaving 18 bases between them. The CDR3 DNA is TGTGCCAGTAGTGGGTCCAGGGTAGGCAAAAACATTCAGTACTTC. It yields the protein CASSGSRVGKNIQYF.

This sequence joins TRBV18 and TRBJ1-3, with D possibly matching TRBD1 (5 bases). V lost 2 bases and J lost 0, with 14 bases in between. The germline gives CDR1 KGHSH, CDR2 LQKENI. This CDR3 is built from 17 residues. Here the CDR3 reads CASSPYPGKSSGNTIYF. The CDR3 DNA reads as TGTGCCAGCTCACCATACCCAGGGAAAAGCTCTGGAAACACCATATATTTT.

This sequence joins TRBV5-1 and TRBJ2-5, with 7 positions matching TRBD2. Germline V gene data show CDR1 as SGHRS and CDR2 as YFSETQ. CDR3 length: 16 amino acids. The V segment lost 0 bases and the J segment 1 base; nucleotides outside the gene matches: 6. In nucleotides, the CDR3 is TGCGCCAGCAGCTTGGTCGTTGGGGGGGGCCAAGAGACCCAGTACTTC. As protein: CASSLVVGGGQETQYF.

The chain uses TRBV7-2 and TRBJ2-7; 10 bases are a match to TRBD2. The germline gives CDR1 SGHTA, CDR2 FQGNSA. The CDR3 loop spans 15 amino acids. The ends lost 0 bases at V and 6 bases at J; junction bases unmatched: 5. This chain's CDR3 is CASSLALAGVVEQYF. The CDR3, as DNA: TGTGCCAGCAGCTTAGCCCTAGCGGGAGTGGTCGAGCAGTACTTC.

The chain uses TRBV7-9 and TRBJ1-1, with a tentative D call TRBD1 (6 bases). The CDR3 consists of 13 residues. The V end lost 5 bases, the J end lost 1 base, and 8 bases lay between the germline ends. From germline, CDR1 is SEHNR and CDR2 FQNEAQ (reference sequence). This chain's CDR3 is CASSIQGNTEAFF. As DNA, the CDR3 is TGTGCCAGCAGCATACAGGGGAACACTGAAGCTTTCTTT. Complete variable domain (other parts from reference TRBV7-9 and TRBJ1-1): DTGVSQNPRHKITKRGQNVTFRCDPISEHNRLYWYRQTLGQGPEFLTYFQNEAQLEKSRLLSDRFSAERPKGSFSTLEIQRTEQGDSAMYLCASSIQGNTEAFFGQGTRLTVV.

This chain connects TRBV6-6 to TRBJ2-2, with a weak D call TRBD2 (5 bases). The CDR3 has 14 residues. Germline assignment: CDR1 MNHNY and CDR2 SVGAGI (reference sequence). Trimming left V 8 bases short and J 1 base short, with 11 bases between. CDR3 sequence (DNA): TGTGCCAGCCGGGATAGCGAGAACACCGGGGAGCTGTTTTTT. This sequence encodes CASRDSENTGELFF.

The V gene is TRBV5-4, the J gene TRBJ1-2; TRBD1 might be the D (6 bases). The CDR3 is 13 residues long. V was trimmed by 0 bases and J by 7 bases, leaving 10 bases between them. Germline V gene sequence: CDR1 SGHNT, CDR2 YYREEE (reference sequence). The CDR3 sequence: CASSLGRGSGYTF. DNA of the CDR3: TGTGCCAGCAGCTTGGGCAGGGGCTCTGGCTACACCTTC.

The chain is built from TRBV6-1 and TRBJ1-5; no definite D call. Trimming cost V 5 bases and J 5 bases, with 16 bases left between them. This CDR3 contains 15 residues. Germline assignment: CDR1 MNHNS and CDR2 SASEGT. This CDR3 is CASSTRGYLDQPQHF. Here the CDR3 DNA reads TGTGCCAGCAGTACTCGCGGTTATCTTGATCAGCCCCAGCATTTT.

This clone was seen a handful of times. Here the CDR3 reads CASSASGTGYSPLHF. In DNA, the CDR3 is TGTGCCAGCAGTGCCTCCGGGACAGGGTATTCACCCCTCCACTTT. The chain links TRBV2 to TRBJ1-6; 9 nucleotides match TRBD1. V lost 4 bases, J lost 8 bases, and 6 bases stayed unmatched. CDR1 is SNHLY and CDR2 is FYNNEI in the germline V gene. The CDR3 sequence is 15 residues long.

This clone has a handful of counts. CDR3 protein: CASSPVTGGGYGYTF. In DNA form, the CDR3 reads TGTGCCAGCTCACCAGTGACAGGGGGCGGCTATGGCTACACCTTC. This chain joins TRBV18 and TRBJ1-2; 10 bases agree with TRBD1. The CDR3 is 15 amino acids. Losses at the gene ends were 2 bases for V and 4 bases for J; bases not matched to a gene: 4. Germline CDR1 and CDR2: KGHSH and LQKENI.

The chain employs TRBV19 and TRBJ2-7, with no clear D. The CDR3 consists of 13 residues. Germline V gives CDR1 LNHDA, CDR2 SQIVND (reference sequence). Trimming stripped 4 bases from V and 2 bases from J, with 9 bases between. The CDR3 bases are TGTGCCAGTAGTAGCGTAGTAGCCTACGAGCAGTACTTC. It is translated as CASSSVVAYEQYF.

CDR3 bases: TGCGCCAGCAGCCCTGTACAGGGGGCGGGGGAGACCCAGTACTTC. Translated: CASSPVQGAGETQYF. The chain uses TRBV4-1 and TRBJ2-5, with 9 bases lining up with TRBD1. The ends lost 4 bases at V and 5 bases at J; junction bases unmatched: 8. Germline CDR1 and CDR2: MGHRA and YSYEKL. The CDR3 has 15 residues.

The chain combines TRBV7-2 with TRBJ2-3; TRBD2 is a possible D gene (6 bases). V lost 5 bases, J lost 7 bases, and 16 bases lay in between. The CDR3 extends over 14 amino acids. CDR1 SGHTA and CDR2 FQGNSA come from the germline V gene. CDR3 coding DNA: TGTGCCAGCAGCCTGACTAGGGTCTCAAATACGCAGTATTTT. Protein product: CASSLTRVSNTQYF. The full variable domain, completed using reference TRBV7-2 and TRBJ2-3, is GAGVSQSPSNKVTEKGKDVELRCDPISGHTALYWYRQSLGQGLEFLIYFQGNSAPDKSGLPSDRFSAERTGGSVSTLTIQRTQQEDSAVYLCASSLTRVSNTQYFGPGTRLTVL.

V and J are TRBV14 and TRBJ2-7; D gene unclear. The CDR3 totals 15 residues. CDR1 and CDR2 (germline): SGHDN, FVKESK. V was shortened by 4 bases and J by 0 bases, with 13 bases between the two germline ends. The CDR3 here is CASSPFPGDSYEQYF. For the CDR3, the DNA is TGTGCCAGCAGCCCTTTTCCAGGTGACTCCTACGAGCAGTACTTC.

The V gene is TRBV7-9, the J gene TRBJ1-5, with TRBD1 identical over 9 bases. The ends lost 5 bases at V and 7 bases at J; junction bases unmatched: 9. In germline, CDR1 is SEHNR, CDR2 FQNEAQ (reference sequence). The CDR3 length is 15 residues. This chain's CDR3 is CASSLGTGSLQPQHF. DNA for the CDR3: TGTGCCAGCAGCCTCGGGACAGGGTCCCTGCAGCCCCAGCATTTT.

A single count supports this clone. The chain joins TRBV5-1 to TRBJ2-1; 7 bases are a match to TRBD2. The germline gives CDR1 SGHRS, CDR2 YFSETQ. This CDR3 is built from 16 residues. V trimming: 5 bases; J trimming: 10 bases; junction bases outside the gene matches: 18. The CDR3 coding sequence is TGCGCCAGCAGAAAGGGCGGACTAGAGGACGCCGGGGAGCAGTTCTTC. It encodes CASRKGGLEDAGEQFF.

This rearrangement joins TRBV18 to TRBJ2-2; 12 bases map to TRBD1. The germline V gene encodes CDR1 KGHSH and CDR2 LQKENI. The CDR3 spans 17 residues. Trimming cost V 3 bases and J 7 bases; bases outside gene matches: 9. The CDR3 loop is CASSPLAGQGANGELFF. The DNA for the CDR3 is TGTGCCAGCTCACCCCTTGCGGGACAGGGGGCCAACGGGGAGCTGTTTTTT.

The chain employs TRBV28 and TRBJ1-6; no clear D. The germline V and J ends were trimmed by 6 bases and 5 bases, with 17 bases remaining between them. The CDR3 extends over 16 amino acids. CDR1 MDHEN and CDR2 SYDVKM come from the germline V gene. The CDR3 DNA reads as TGTGCCAGCAGGCCCTCCTTCGGGAGCAATAATTCACCCCTCCACTTT. It translates to CASRPSFGSNNSPLHF.

V usage is TRBV6-4 and J usage is TRBJ2-7, with TRBD2 matching over 7 bases. The junction had 6 bases not matched to a gene; V was cut back by 2 bases and J by 2 bases. The germline V gene encodes CDR1 MRHNA and CDR2 SNTAGT. CDR3 length: 15 amino acids. As DNA, the CDR3 is TGTGCCAGCAGTGACCCAACTGGACTAGCCTACGAGCAGTACTTC. This translates into CASSDPTGLAYEQYF.

This clone was seen only once. The chain is built from TRBV28 and TRBJ1-1; D remains ambiguous. Trimming stripped 1 base from V and 3 bases from J, with 9 bases between. The germline V gene encodes CDR1 MDHEN and CDR2 SYDVKM. The CDR3 loop spans 14 amino acids. The CDR3 sequence: CASSLYSTDTEAFF. The DNA of the CDR3 is TGTGCCAGCAGTTTATATAGTACGGACACTGAAGCTTTCTTT.

This clone was seen more than once but under ten times. This chain connects TRBV6-5 to TRBJ1-1; D uncertain. CDR1 MNHEY and CDR2 SVGAGI come from the germline V gene. Trimming took off 0 bases at V and 4 bases at J, with 12 bases between the two ends. The CDR3 length is 15 residues. The CDR3 loop reads CASSYSRFVSTEAFF. The CDR3, as DNA: TGTGCCAGCAGTTACTCGAGGTTTGTCAGCACTGAAGCTTTCTTT.

Regarding this clone: An end of the junction differs from the germline gene, which may be a read error. This sequence joins TRBV7-7 and TRBJ2-1; 9 nucleotides match TRBD1. CDR1 SSHAT and CDR2 FNYEAQ come from the germline V gene (reference sequence). This CDR3 contains 13 residues. The CDR3 is CASSTTGGNEQFF. The DNA for the CDR3 is TGTGCTAGCAGCACGACAGGGGGCAATGAGCAGTTCTTC.

V and J are TRBV7-9 and TRBJ1-4, with 7 bases that match TRBD1. J was trimmed by 0 bases and V by 8 bases; bases with no gene match: 9. CDR3 length: 16 amino acids. Germline V gives CDR1 SEHNR, CDR2 FQNEAQ (reference sequence). In DNA form, the CDR3 reads TGTGCCAGCTCTCGGGACAGCCACGCAACTAATGAAAAACTGTTTTTT. This encodes CASSRDSHATNEKLFF.

J is TRBJ2-2 and V is TRBV5-5; TRBD1 aligns across 8 bases. Looked up from germline, CDR1 is SGHKS and CDR2 is YYEKEE (reference sequence). V shed 0 bases, J shed 5 bases, and the junction held 6 bases outside the gene matches. This CDR3 has 16 amino acids. The CDR3 sequence is CASSLVMTGETGELFF. Written as DNA, the CDR3 is TGTGCCAGCAGCTTGGTAATGACAGGGGAAACCGGGGAGCTGTTTTTT.

The chain uses TRBV7-9 and TRBJ1-4; D unresolved. The V end lost 3 bases, the J end lost 5 bases, and 10 bases lay between the germline ends. Germline V gives CDR1 SEHNR, CDR2 FQNEAQ (reference sequence). The CDR3 extends over 14 amino acids. The CDR3 nucleotides are TGTGCCAGCAGCTTCACTGCAAGCAATGAAAAACTGTTTTTT. This sequence encodes CASSFTASNEKLFF.

CDR3 DNA sequence: TGTGCCAGCAGCTTAGGATACGGACTAAGAGATACGCAGTATTTT. It codes for CASSLGYGLRDTQYF. The genes are TRBV11-2 and TRBJ2-3, with D maybe TRBD2 (6 bases). V lost 1 base, J lost 5 bases, and 13 bases lay in between. The CDR3 length is 15 residues. Germline V lookup: CDR1 SGHAT, CDR2 FQNNGV.

The chain recombines TRBV19 with TRBJ2-2; possible D gene TRBD2, 5 bases. Germline CDR1 LNHDA, CDR2 SQIVND (reference sequence). Trimming removed 6 bases at V and 0 bases at J, with 11 bases between. This CDR3 is built from 15 residues. CDR3 nucleotides: TGTGCCAGTAGCTCGAGCGGAGCGAACACCGGGGAGCTGTTTTTT. Protein product: CASSSSGANTGELFF. Full variable domain (outside the CDR3, taken from reference TRBV19 and TRBJ2-2): DGGITQSPKYLFRKEGQNVTLSCEQNLNHDAMYWYRQDPGQGLRLIYYSQIVNDFQKGDIAEGYSVSREKKESFPLTVTSAQKNPTAFYLCASSSSGANTGELFFGEGSRLTVL.